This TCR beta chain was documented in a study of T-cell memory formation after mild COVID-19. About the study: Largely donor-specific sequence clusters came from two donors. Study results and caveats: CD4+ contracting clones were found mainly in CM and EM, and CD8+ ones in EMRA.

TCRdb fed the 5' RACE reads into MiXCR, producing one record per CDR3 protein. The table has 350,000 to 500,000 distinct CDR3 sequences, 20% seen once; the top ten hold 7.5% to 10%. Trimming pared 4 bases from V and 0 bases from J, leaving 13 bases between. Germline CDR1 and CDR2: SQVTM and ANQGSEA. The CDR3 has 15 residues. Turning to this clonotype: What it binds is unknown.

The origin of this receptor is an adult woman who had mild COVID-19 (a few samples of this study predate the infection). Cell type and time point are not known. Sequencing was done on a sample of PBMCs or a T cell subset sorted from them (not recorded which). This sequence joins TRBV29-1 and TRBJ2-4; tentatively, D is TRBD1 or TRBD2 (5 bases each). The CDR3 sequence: CSVAPGRRAKNIQYF. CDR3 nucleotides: TGCAGCGTTGCTCCGGGACGGAGAGCCAAAAACATTCAGTACTTC.